Shown below are 10 T cell receptor beta chains from a single sample sequenced in a study of T-cell reconstitution after alpha-beta-depleted transplantation in children. For TCRbeta, the library was prepared with unique molecular identifiers. TCRdb re-derived calls from the PCR reads in MiXCR, one entry per CDR3 protein. The sample has approximately 800,000 distinct CDR3 sequences; 16% are singletons. Sequences were derived from PBMCs, mostly from graft donor cells, sampled 360 days after TCRalphabeta/CD19-depleted stem cell transplant. The receptors here all came from a male patient aged 10 to 17 who had a stem cell transplant for acute lymphoblastic leukemia, so the T cells may come from the graft donor.

This chain connects TRBV6-2 or TRBV6-3 to TRBJ2-7, with TRBD2 identical over 11 bases. The V gene end was trimmed by 2 bases and the J gene end by 4 bases; junction bases not matched to a gene: 19. In germline, CDR1 is MNHEY, CDR2 SVGEGT. The CDR3 contains 20 residues. For the CDR3, the DNA is TGTGCCAGCAGTTACGCGAGGGAAGGGACTAGCGGCCTCCAGAGGTACGAGCAGTACTTC. The encoded protein is CASSYAREGTSGLQRYEQYF.

This clonotype turned up a few times. The chain carries TRBV5-1 and TRBJ2-5; D is possibly TRBD1 (6 bases). Per the germline V gene, CDR1 is SGHRS and CDR2 is YFSETQ. Deletions cut 4 bases from V and 2 bases from J, with 12 bases between. The length of the CDR3 is 14 residues. The CDR3 spells CASSQGTLQETQYF. The CDR3 bases are TGCGCCAGCAGCCAGGGGACGCTACAAGAGACCCAGTACTTC.

The chain couples TRBV7-6 to TRBJ2-1; 10 positions agree with TRBD1. The J segment lost 4 bases and the V segment lost 5 bases, leaving 8 bases of the junction unmatched. From germline, CDR1 is SGHVS and CDR2 FNYEAQ. This CDR3 is 16 amino acids long. CDR3 sequence: CASSTTGGGLYNEQFF. In DNA, the CDR3 is TGTGCCAGCAGCACGACAGGGGGCGGTTTATACAATGAGCAGTTCTTC.

V is TRBV4-2 and J is TRBJ1-4; D may be TRBD1 (6 bases). Trimming stripped 0 bases from V and 13 bases from J, with 18 bases between. This CDR3 is built from 15 residues. The V gene's germline CDR1 is LGHNA and CDR2 YNFKEQ. CDR3 residues: CASSQEATGFFLLFF. CDR3 in DNA: TGTGCCAGCAGCCAAGAGGCTACAGGGTTCTTCCTACTGTTTTTT.

This clonotype was counted between two and nine times. This chain connects TRBV5-8 to TRBJ1-4; D not resolved. V was pared by 5 bases and J by 6 bases, with 17 bases between. The V gene's germline CDR1 is SGHTS and CDR2 YDEGEE. The CDR3 totals 15 residues. The CDR3 protein is CASRKKREAYEKLFF. CDR3 bases: TGTGCCAGCAGAAAAAAGCGGGAAGCCTATGAAAAACTGTTTTTT.

This clonotype was counted only a few times. V usage is TRBV4-1 and J usage is TRBJ2-1; 7 bases match TRBD1. The germline V gene encodes CDR1 MGHRA and CDR2 YSYEKL. Germline trimming cut 2 bases from V and 2 bases from J; bases unmatched to any gene: 6. The CDR3 consists of 16 residues. CDR3 bases: TGCGCCAGCAGCCAATCGGGGCAGGGGGCCTACAATGAGCAGTTCTTC. Its translation is CASSQSGQGAYNEQFF.

The chain recombines TRBV5-5 with TRBJ1-5, with a weak D call TRBD1 (5 bases). Trimming left V 4 bases short and J 6 bases short, with 11 bases between. This CDR3 is built from 13 residues. The germline gives CDR1 SGHKS, CDR2 YYEKEE (reference sequence). The DNA for the CDR3 is TGTGCCAGCAGCCTCAGGGATATTCAGCCCCAGCATTTT. As protein: CASSLRDIQPQHF.

This clonotype was counted at least ten times. The V call is TRBV28, the J call TRBJ1-2; 8 positions agree with TRBD1. The CDR3 sequence is 15 residues long. The germline CDR1 and CDR2 sequences are MDHEN and SYDVKM. The trim removed 4 bases at V and 3 bases at J, leaving 7 bases unmatched. The chain's CDR3 is CASSSPTGADYGYTF. As DNA, the CDR3 is TGTGCCAGCAGTTCCCCGACAGGGGCAGACTATGGCTACACCTTC.

V usage is TRBV2 and J usage is TRBJ2-1, with D perhaps being TRBD1 or TRBD2 (5 bases each). V was clipped by 2 bases and J by 9 bases, with 17 bases between them. The CDR3 totals 15 residues. Germline-derived CDR1 and CDR2 are SNHLY and FYNNEI. CDR3 residues: CASSERTGGFGEQFF. For the CDR3, the DNA is TGTGCCAGCAGTGAAAGGACTGGGGGTTTCGGTGAGCAGTTCTTC.

This clonotype was counted many times. The chain is built from TRBV5-1 and TRBJ1-5; TRBD1 matches 8 bases. The CDR3 has 17 amino acids. CDR1 SGHRS and CDR2 YFSETQ come from the germline V gene. The V and J ends lost 1 base and 4 bases, in that order; junction bases with no gene match: 10. CDR3 loop: CASSLRPGQALNQPQHF. The DNA of the CDR3 is TGCGCCAGCAGCTTGAGGCCGGGACAGGCCTTGAATCAGCCCCAGCATTTT.